The 12 T cell receptor beta chains listed next were all sequenced from one sample in a study of vaccination effects on CD4 cells after COVID-19. Profiling relied on immunoSEQ multiplex PCR, and the TCRdb table lists in-frame clones only, not all of them. The profile shows approximately 23,000 clones, around four fifths of them singletons. Which antigens these TCRs recognize remains unknown. CD4+ T cells specific for antigen were expanded with viral peptide pools by the ViraFEST assay before sequencing. Following an approximately eleven-day culture, CD4+ T cells were purified. Two-dose vaccination with either BNT162b2 or mRNA-1273 was given to the participants. Sequencing was performed on CD4+ T cells from PBMCs cultured with SARS-CoV-2 spike peptides, taken after COVID-19 vaccination. All receptors derive from a human donor who received a COVID-19 vaccine.

This rearrangement joins TRBV7-2 to TRBJ1-1, with 9 nucleotides matching TRBD1. Losses at the gene ends were 4 bases for V and 11 bases for J; bases not matched to a gene: 11. Germline V gives CDR1 SGHTA, CDR2 FQGNSA. The CDR3 spans 14 residues. The CDR3 reads CASSSYGTGRIAFF. In nucleotides, the CDR3 is TGTGCCAGCAGCTCATACGGGACAGGGCGAATTGCTTTCTTT.

The rearrangement uses TRBV11-2 and TRBJ2-1; no reliable D call. Germline lookup yields CDR1 SGHAT and CDR2 FQNNGV. CDR3 length: 14 amino acids. With 7 bases removed from V and 1 base from J, the gap between germline ends came to 11 bases. CDR3 DNA sequence: TGTGCCAGCACGTTACAGAGTTCCTACAATGAGCAGTTCTTC. Translated, it gives CASTLQSSYNEQFF.

The rearrangement uses TRBV12-3 or TRBV12-4 and TRBJ2-3; TRBD2 matches 9 bases. V lost 6 bases and J lost 7; bases outside the gene matches: 5. The CDR3 totals 13 residues. The CDR3 loop is CASRGTSRYTQYF. The DNA for the CDR3 is TGTGCCAGCAGGGGGACTAGCCGGTATACGCAGTATTTT.

This clone was seen only a few times. V is TRBV2 and J is TRBJ2-1, with 7 positions matching TRBD1. The CDR3 runs to 15 residues. Germline CDR1 and CDR2: SNHLY and FYNNEI. V shed 5 bases and J 9 bases; nucleotides not matched to a gene: 13. The CDR3 nucleotides are TGTGCCAGCAGTAGGGACAGCGGTACTGCCGGTGAGCAGTTCTTC. It encodes CASSRDSGTAGEQFF.

The chain is built from TRBV29-1 and TRBJ1-1; D unresolved. Germline V gene lookup returns CDR1 SQVTM and CDR2 ANQGSEA. This CDR3 spans 11 amino acids. Trimming pared 4 bases from V and 0 bases from J, leaving 3 bases between. As DNA, the CDR3 is TGCAGCGTTGGGGTGAACACTGAAGCTTTCTTT. Translated, it gives CSVGVNTEAFF.

The sample holds one count of this clone. The chain uses TRBV5-1 and TRBJ2-5, with unresolved D. CDR1 and CDR2 (germline): SGHRS, YFSETQ. The CDR3 is 11 residues long. Trimming cost V 4 bases and J 2 bases, with 3 bases left between them. CDR3 bases: TGCGCCAGCAGCGAACAAGAGACCCAGTACTTC. Protein sequence: CASSEQETQYF. The entire variable domain, with the rest obtained from reference TRBV5-1 and TRBJ2-5, is as follows: KAGVTQTPRYLIKTRGQQVTLSCSPISGHRSVSWYQQTPGQGLQFLFEYFSETQRNKGNFPGRFSGRQFSNSRSEMNVSTLELGDSALYLCASSEQETQYFGPGTRLLVL.

The genes are TRBV27 and TRBJ2-6; possibly TRBD1 or TRBD2 for D (6 bases each). The CDR3 contains 18 residues. The germline gives CDR1 MNHEY, CDR2 SMNVEV (reference sequence). V was pared by 8 bases and J by 0 bases, with 20 bases between. The CDR3 sequence: CASQFVYGGNSGANVLTF. CDR3 in DNA: TGTGCCAGCCAGTTCGTGTACGGGGGCAACTCTGGGGCCAACGTCCTGACTTTC.

This clone was seen a handful of times. The V and J genes are TRBV5-4 and TRBJ1-1, with D unclear. Germline CDR1 reads SGHNT; CDR2 reads YYREEE (reference sequence). Trimming took off 2 bases at V and 0 bases at J, with 5 bases between the two ends. This CDR3 is 13 amino acids long. The CDR3 loop is CASSFSMNTEAFF. The DNA of the CDR3 is TGTGCCAGCAGCTTTTCAATGAACACTGAAGCTTTCTTT.

CDR3 protein: CAIREGQAGDEKLFF. In DNA, the CDR3 is TGTGCCATCAGAGAAGGACAGGCCGGGGATGAAAAACTGTTTTTT. The V gene is TRBV10-3, the J gene TRBJ1-4, with TRBD1 matching over 7 bases. The V and J ends lost 6 bases and 6 bases, in that order; junction bases with no gene match: 10. The CDR3 has 15 residues. CDR1 is ENHRY, CDR2 SYGVKD, per germline.

V usage is TRBV19 and J usage is TRBJ2-5, with TRBD2 identical over 9 bases. V dropped 5 bases and J dropped 2; count of bases not matched to a gene: 15. This CDR3 region has 18 residues. Germline assignment: CDR1 LNHDA and CDR2 SQIVND (reference sequence). DNA of the CDR3: TGTGCCAGTAGTCCGCGCCGCCTTTCTAGCGGGGCACAAGAGACCCAGTACTTC. This encodes CASSPRRLSSGAQETQYF.

The V gene is TRBV5-4, the J gene TRBJ2-5; 7 nucleotides line up with TRBD2. This CDR3 region has 17 residues. Losses at the gene ends were 4 bases for V and 4 bases for J; bases not matched to a gene: 16. Germline-derived CDR1 and CDR2 are SGHNT and YYREEE (reference sequence). CDR3 DNA: TGTGCCAGCAGCAAGACCTTTTCTAGCGGCGTGGGAGAGACCCAGTACTTC. It encodes CASSKTFSSGVGETQYF.

This rearrangement joins TRBV24-1 to TRBJ2-2, with TRBD1 matching over 7 bases. CDR1 and CDR2 (germline): KGHDR, SFDVKD. There are 15 residues in the CDR3. V lost 4 bases and J lost 7; bases outside the gene matches: 8. The CDR3 nucleotides read TGTGCCACCAGTGACCCTGGGACAGCCGACGGGGAGCTGTTTTTT. Encoded protein: CATSDPGTADGELFF.